Given below is one T cell receptor (beta chain) in context. Its specificity is unknown. The data belong to a study of CD4+ T cells in melanoma. The method was immunoSEQ multiplex PCR; TCRdb's version includes in-frame clones alone and lacks a portion of them. The sample consists of over 10,000 clones, approximately 80% of them appearing once. Whole-study findings and limits: Diverse differentiation states were reported for melanoma neoantigen-specific CD4+ T cells.

J gave up 7 bases and V 6 bases, and 9 bases lay outside the gene matches. The CDR3 extends over 14 amino acids. Germline values: CDR1 SQVTM, CDR2 ANQGSEA. Sequencing was done on a sample of cells from a culture (not recorded whether cultured in vitro). This chain uses TRBV29-1 with TRBJ1-6; 7 positions match TRBD1. The receptor's source is a human donor with melanoma. Written as DNA, the CDR3 is TGCAGCGTCCGTAAACAGGGGACAAATTCACCCCTCCACTTT. This translates into CSVRKQGTNSPLHF.